The T cell receptor (beta chain) described here comes from a study of blood T cell repertoires in COVID-19. Overall study: The cDNA or gDNA used as material had been derived from T cells, B-cell-depleted T cells, or PBMCs.

The CDR3 runs to 20 residues. Only in-frame clones appear in the TCRdb table, and some are missing; sequencing was by immunoSEQ multiplex PCR. The profile shows about 210,000 clones, around 90% of them singletons. Sequencing was done on a sample of peripheral blood. The TCR was taken from a man between 18 and 29 years old with active or convalescent COVID-19. V usage is TRBV21-1 and J usage is TRBJ1-6; TRBD1, the table's D call, was not compared with the DNA. TRBV21-1 is described as a pseudogene. CDR3 region: CASSKCYGTRAPIYNSPLHF. The CDR3 DNA follows: TGTGCCAGCAGCAAATGCTACGGGACAAGAGCCCCCATCTATAATTCACCCCTCCACTTT.